The rows below give T cell receptor beta chains drawn from one sample of a study of blood T cell repertoires in COVID-19. TCRdb's copy holds only in-frame clones and misses some; the assay was immunoSEQ multiplex PCR. The sample lists roughly 230,000 clones, around four fifths occurring once. Sequencing was done on a sample of peripheral blood. These receptors came from an elderly woman with COVID-19, enrolled during active disease. The conserved cysteine and the conserved F or W are not part of the CDR3 here.

TRBV4-3 | ASSQMDRTGELF
TRBV4-3 | ASSQDPGNTGELF
TRBV9 | ASSVEAGGGRADTQY
TRBV3-1/TRBV3-2 | ASSPRGETQY
TRBV7-9 | ASSLGGTNEKLF
TRBV20-1 | SAGQGSLTH
TRBV6-5 | ASRAAGNAEAF
TRBV6-2/TRBV6-3 | ASSLGRLSSPLH
TRBV18 | ASSKLRDRGEETQY
TRBV3-1/TRBV3-2 | ASSRSDRDYGYT
TRBV19 | ASTGSFGYQPQH
TRBV3-1/TRBV3-2 | ASSPLSGGGSTDTQY
TRBV7-3 | ASSLGGRGLGEQY
TRBV30 | AWSSLAPNTEAF
TRBV7-2 | ASSLIAPEYSGNTIY
TRBV6-5 | ASSTGVVNTEAF
TRBV28 | ASNGDSQETQY
TRBV11-2 | ASIKGASGGTGELF
TRBV2 | ASRPGIFSGANVLT
TRBV19 | ANLLLSRGALQETQY
TRBV4-2 | ASSYQITGGNSPLH
TRBV6-2/TRBV6-3 | ASSYGGTSGEQY
TRBV20-1 | SLSGNYGEY
TRBV6-6 | ASSPTGTRSSYNEQF
TRBV15 | ATSSLTQGGGETQY
TRBV5-1 | ASSPSGTGAYEQY
TRBV29-1 | SGEGSGGGRSYNEQF
TRBV10-3 | AISESGGGETQY
TRBV5-1 | ASSPGGGRVSGNTIY
TRBV28 | ASSLLRGASPQH
TRBV30 | AWSDGVNTEAF
TRBV21-1 | ASSRVRGHEQY
TRBV2 | ASRSGGRALNTGELF
TRBV5-1 | ASSLIQGANTEAF
TRBV6-5 | ASSQEFNQPQH
TRBV18 | ASSPGGDTSPLH
TRBV28 | ASSLTGEPKQPQH
TRBV6-1 | ASNSNEKLF
TRBV10-3 | AIKAGGLSDTQY
TRBV2 | ASSEGVGRRSGNTIY
TRBV7-8 | ASSPDRASLNTEAF
TRBV12-3/TRBV12-4 | ASSRGSVYGYT
TRBV18 | ASSLTGAKRDIQY
TRBV21-1 | ASSKEAGNEQF
TRBV27 | ASSSRSGGASYEQY
TRBV7-9 | ASSRSRGQGMGKLF
TRBV11-2 | ASSLVPYRGRNTEAF
TRBV20-1 | RASEAF
TRBV7-2 | ASSLGASSGNTIY
TRBV5-1 | ASSYRSGDGYT
TRBV5-1 | ASSPEGQINSPLH
TRBV6-5 | ASSIGQPLGEQY
TRBV11-2 | ASSFVTPRDTGELF
TRBV5-1 | ASSLEQLGDEQY
TRBV20-1 | SARLTPGQY
TRBV7-2 | ASSFKETQY